One sample yielded the 18 T cell receptor beta chains listed below, sequenced in a study of T cell repertoires in cytomegalovirus infection. TCRdb redid the calling of the reads with MiXCR, one entry per CDR3 protein. Of some 920,000 distinct CDR3 sequences listed, under 40% are singletons. No antigen is known for these receptors. Material: cultured CD8+ T cells from PBMCs, obtained from culture after CMV antigen stimulation. The receptors shown here come from a human donor in good health (CMV status not recorded). Some clones in this sample may be carry-over from other donors' samples.

This clonotype was found many times. This chain links TRBV12-5 with TRBJ1-2; D possibly corresponds to TRBD1 (6 bases). In germline, CDR1 is LGHNT, CDR2 FRNRAP. V lost 5 bases, J lost 3 bases, and 16 bases lay in between. The CDR3 runs to 15 residues. This chain's CDR3 is CASGIAWGLDYGYTF. As DNA, the CDR3 is TGTGCTAGTGGTATAGCTTGGGGGCTCGACTATGGCTACACCTTC.

V usage is TRBV7-2 and J usage is TRBJ2-3; no firm D call. V was pared by 1 base and J by 2 bases, with 10 bases between. Per the germline V gene, CDR1 is SGHTA and CDR2 is FQGNSA. The CDR3 is 15 amino acids. The CDR3, as DNA: TGTGCCAGCAGCTTAGAGGGCCAACCCACAGATACGCAGTATTTT. Its protein product is CASSLEGQPTDTQYF.

There are a few counts of this clonotype. J is TRBJ2-1 and V is TRBV3-1; TRBD2 aligns across 13 bases. V shed 3 bases, J shed 7 bases, and the junction held 6 bases outside the gene matches. Germline V gene lookup returns CDR1 LGHDT and CDR2 YNNKEL (reference sequence). There are 16 residues in the CDR3. The CDR3 nucleotides are TGTGCCAGCAGCCATCGGACTAGCGGGGGAGTGAATGAGCAGTTCTTC. It codes for CASSHRTSGGVNEQFF.

CDR3 amino acids: CASSRGTNEKLFF. In DNA form, the CDR3 reads TGTGCCAGCAGCCGCGGGACTAATGAAAAACTGTTTTTT. J is TRBJ1-4 and V is TRBV27; D unresolved. Germline CDR1 reads MNHEY; CDR2 reads SMNVEV (reference sequence). Trimming took 6 bases from V and 2 from J, leaving 7 bases between them. This CDR3 is 13 amino acids long.

This clonotype occurred many times. The CDR3 reads CASSAGVYGYTF. CDR3 sequence (DNA): TGTGCCAGCAGCGCAGGGGTCTATGGCTACACCTTC. The J gene is TRBJ1-2, the V gene TRBV6-1; TRBD1 might be the D (6 bases). The CDR3 length is 12 residues. V lost 6 bases and J 4 bases, leaving 9 bases between the germline ends. CDR1 and CDR2 from the germline V gene are MNHNS and SASEGT.

This clonotype has a handful of counts. The CDR3 region has the DNA TGTGCCAGCAGTCCTCCGGGGGTTAGTCAGCCCCAGCATTTT. Translated: CASSPPGVSQPQHF. The rearrangement joins TRBV28 to TRBJ1-5; TRBD1 is a possible D gene (5 bases). This CDR3 contains 14 residues. From germline, CDR1 is MDHEN and CDR2 SYDVKM. Trimming left V 5 bases short and J 6 bases short, with 14 bases between.

This clonotype was seen many times. This sequence joins TRBV18 and TRBJ2-7; no firm D call. Germline V gene sequence: CDR1 KGHSH, CDR2 LQKENI. The V and J ends lost 4 bases and 2 bases respectively, with 15 bases between them. The CDR3 has 15 residues. The DNA for the CDR3 is TGTGCCAGCTCACATCCAAACTTTCTTACCTACGAGCAGTACGTC. Its protein is CASSHPNFLTYEQYV.

In this sample, this clonotype turned up many times. This chain links TRBV7-8 with TRBJ2-7, with D unresolved. V shed 1 base and J shed 6 bases, with 10 bases lying between them. The V gene's germline CDR1 is SGHVS and CDR2 FQNEAQ. The CDR3 has 13 residues. Here the CDR3 reads CASSLGTWGEQYF. The CDR3 DNA reads as TGTGCCAGCAGCTTAGGTACCTGGGGCGAGCAGTACTTC.

This clonotype showed up many times. The chain carries TRBV4-1 and TRBJ1-6; the D is unclear. CDR1 and CDR2 (germline): MGHRA, YSYEKL. V was clipped by 0 bases and J by 9 bases, with 12 bases between them. This CDR3 is 15 amino acids long. The DNA for the CDR3 is TGCGCCAGCAGCCAAGAGGGCCTCCCCCGTTCACCCCTCCACTTT. Amino acids: CASSQEGLPRSPLHF.

In this sample, this clonotype turned up a few times. The chain links TRBV6-2 or TRBV6-3 to TRBJ2-1; TRBD2 aligns across 7 bases. The CDR3 is 16 residues long. J was trimmed by 6 bases and V by 2 bases; bases with no gene match: 10. Germline V CDR1 and CDR2: MNHEY, SVGEGT. The CDR3 coding sequence is TGTGCCAGCAGTTACGGGAGGGGTTTTAGCGGCAATGAGCAGTTCTTC. Translated, it gives CASSYGRGFSGNEQFF.

As to this clonotype: A much larger clone lies a single base off, so this may be a read error. V is TRBV7-6 and J is TRBJ2-1, with TRBD1 matching 9 bases. The CDR3 consists of 17 residues. V was pared by 5 bases and J by 0 bases, with 8 bases of the junction left unmatched. CDR1 is SGHVS and CDR2 is FNYEAQ in the germline V gene. CDR3 in DNA: TGTGCCAGCAGCCTGTGGACAGGGGACAACTCCTACAATGAGCAGTTCTTC. Translating gives CASSLWTGDNSYNEQFF.

V is TRBV7-9 and J is TRBJ2-3; 11 bases match TRBD1. V lost 3 bases to trimming and J lost 11 bases; unmatched junction nucleotides: 19. The CDR3 length is 18 residues. In germline, CDR1 is SEHNR, CDR2 FQNEAQ (reference sequence). This chain's CDR3 is CASSLAKTQPGQGVLQYF. In DNA form, the CDR3 reads TGTGCCAGCAGCTTGGCTAAAACCCAACCGGGACAGGGGGTTTTGCAGTATTTT.

This chain joins TRBV27 and TRBJ2-7; D is unresolved. Trimming took 0 bases from V and 2 from J, leaving 11 bases between them. Germline V CDR1 and CDR2: MNHEY, SMNVEV (reference sequence). The CDR3 runs 15 residues. The CDR3 bases are TGTGCCAGCAGTTTATCAAAAACTTTCCCCTACGAGCAGTACTTC. It is translated as CASSLSKTFPYEQYF.

The rearrangement links TRBV27 to TRBJ1-1, with D possibly matching TRBD1 (5 bases). Trimming stripped 2 bases from V and 4 bases from J, with 17 bases between. There are 16 residues in the CDR3. Looked up from germline, CDR1 is MNHEY and CDR2 is SMNVEV (reference sequence). CDR3 in DNA: TGTGCCAGCAGTTTAGTACCAGGGTTGTTTCGCACTGAAGCTTTCTTT. Protein product: CASSLVPGLFRTEAFF.

This rearrangement joins TRBV5-4 to TRBJ2-2; D is unclear. Trimming cost V 4 bases and J 3 bases, with 16 bases left between them. Germline CDR1 is SGHNT and CDR2 is YYREEE (reference sequence). The CDR3 extends over 16 amino acids. The CDR3 spells CASSPWTLQDTGELFF. Written as DNA, the CDR3 is TGTGCCAGCAGCCCATGGACCCTTCAGGACACCGGGGAGCTGTTTTTT. Full variable domain (missing parts from reference TRBV5-4 and TRBJ2-2): ETGVTQSPTHLIKTRGQQVTLRCSSQSGHNTVSWYQQALGQGPQFIFQYYREEENGRGNFPPRFSGLQFPNYSSELNVNALELDDSALYLCASSPWTLQDTGELFFGEGSRLTVL.

A few counts support this clonotype. The chain employs TRBV4-1 and TRBJ2-7; the match to TRBD1 covers 7 bases. This CDR3 has 15 residues. CDR1 is MGHRA and CDR2 is YSYEKL in the germline V gene. J gave up 7 bases and V 3 bases, and 12 bases lay outside the gene matches. CDR3 in DNA: TGCGCCAGCAGCCAGGTCCCGGGACAGAGCTGGGAGCAGTACTTC. It translates to CASSQVPGQSWEQYF.

CDR3 coding DNA: TGCAGCGTTGAAGATGAGGACTCCTACGAGCAGTACTTC. Protein product: CSVEDEDSYEQYF. V gene TRBV29-1 combines with J gene TRBJ2-7; D gene uncertain. Trimming shortened V by 0 bases and J by 0 bases, and 6 bases separated the two germline ends. The CDR3 contains 13 residues. CDR1 is SQVTM, CDR2 ANQGSEA, per germline.

This clonotype was observed many times. The V and J genes are TRBV4-2 and TRBJ1-2; D is undetermined. The CDR3 has 12 residues. V was clipped by 4 bases and J by 8 bases, with 11 bases between them. Germline assignment: CDR1 LGHNA and CDR2 YNFKEQ. CDR3 loop: CASSPTGSGYTF. The CDR3 nucleotides are TGTGCCAGCAGCCCGACGGGGTCCGGCTACACCTTC.